This T cell receptor (beta chain) was captured in a study of T cells after yellow fever vaccination. Study in general: It was SMART-Seq v4 Ultra Low Input that prepared the fractions with low cell numbers.

This clonotype was picked up many times. 5'RACE template switching generated TCR cDNA, adding a universal primer site and UMIs. Using its own MiXCR run on the 5' RACE reads, TCRdb lists one record per CDR3 protein. The sample carries some 350,000 distinct CDR3 sequences, about 4% recorded once. The CDR3 contains 14 residues. The germline CDR1 and CDR2 sequences are MDHEN and SYDVKM. Trimming stripped 3 bases from V and 4 bases from J, with 12 bases between. This sequence was found in a man aged 18 to 30 who received the YFV17D yellow fever vaccine. The chain is built from TRBV28 and TRBJ2-5; D may match TRBD1 or TRBD2 (5 bases each). This material consisted of PBMCs, taken 5 days after the yellow fever booster vaccination. The CDR3 region has the DNA TGTGCCAGCAGTTTGTTTGGGGCGGGAGAGACCCAGTACTTC. It specifies CASSLFGAGETQYF.